Listed here are 24 T cell receptor beta chains from one sample, sequenced in a study. TCRdb used MiXCR to reprocess the RT-PCR reads, holding one entry per CDR3 protein. The repertoire holds about 680,000 distinct CDR3 sequences, with approximately 15% as singletons. The sample taken for sequencing was memory CD4+ T cells from blood. The receptor set was obtained from a female donor in good health, serving as a healthy control.

CDR3: CAISGSGGGAHEQYF. The CDR3 region has the DNA TGTGCCATCAGTGGTTCGGGCGGGGGGGCCCACGAGCAGTACTTC. The rearrangement joins TRBV10-3 to TRBJ2-7; 9 nucleotides line up with TRBD2. After removal of 4 bases from V and 5 bases from J, the junction contained 9 bases not matched to a gene. The CDR3 length is 15 residues. Germline V gene lookup returns CDR1 ENHRY and CDR2 SYGVKD.

This clonotype was seen more than once but under ten times. V usage is TRBV3-1 and J usage is TRBJ1-5, with D hard to call. The CDR3 covers 15 residues. V was clipped by 2 bases and J by 0 bases, with 8 bases between them. Germline loops: CDR1 LGHDT, CDR2 YNNKEL (reference sequence). This CDR3 reads CASSQSGASNQPQHF. The CDR3 nucleotides are TGTGCCAGCAGCCAAAGTGGTGCTAGCAATCAGCCCCAGCATTTT.

This clonotype came up a few times. The gene calls are TRBV6-5 and TRBJ2-2; the match to TRBD1 covers 7 bases. From germline, CDR1 is MNHEY and CDR2 SVGAGI. The J segment lost 0 bases and the V segment lost 6 bases, leaving 4 bases of the junction unmatched. CDR3 length: 15 amino acids. The DNA for the CDR3 is TGTGCCAGCAGGAAGGGGGCCACGAACACCGGGGAGCTGTTTTTT. The encoded protein is CASRKGATNTGELFF.

This clonotype has just a few counts. The chain employs TRBV5-6 and TRBJ2-7; the D gene is possibly TRBD1 (5 bases). The V end was cut by 2 bases, the J end by 5 bases, with 11 bases between. The V gene's germline CDR1 is SGHDT and CDR2 YYEEEE. The CDR3 runs 13 residues. In DNA, the CDR3 is TGTGCCAGCAGCTTTAAGGCAGGGAACGAGCAGTACTTC. This codes for CASSFKAGNEQYF.

The chain employs TRBV2 and TRBJ1-6; D unresolved. The V and J ends lost 3 bases and 6 bases respectively, with 12 bases between them. Germline CDR1 reads SNHLY; CDR2 reads FYNNEI. The CDR3 runs to 15 residues. This CDR3 is CASSEAGPRNSPLHF. The CDR3 bases are TGTGCCAGCAGTGAGGCCGGGCCTCGTAATTCACCCCTCCACTTT.

The rearrangement links TRBV12-3 or TRBV12-4 to TRBJ2-7; D unclear. The V and J ends lost 6 bases and 5 bases respectively, with 17 bases between them. The CDR3 consists of 14 residues. The CDR3 DNA reads TGTGCCAGCAGCCCCCAGGAATCTGACAACGAGCAGTACTTC. It encodes CASSPQESDNEQYF.

The chain carries TRBV12-3 or TRBV12-4 and TRBJ2-1; TRBD1 is a possible D gene (5 bases). The CDR3 runs to 13 residues. V lost 6 bases to trimming and J lost 10 bases, with 16 bases between them. The CDR3 sequence: CASSPGQGVEQFF. The DNA of the CDR3 is TGTGCCAGCAGCCCGGGCCAGGGCGTCGAGCAGTTCTTC.

In its sample, this clonotype was seen a few times. The V gene is TRBV7-9, the J gene TRBJ1-4; TRBD1 matches at 11 bases. The CDR3 extends over 14 amino acids. V was clipped by 5 bases and J by 12 bases; unmatched bases: 8. CDR1 and CDR2 (germline): SEHNR, FQNEAQ (reference sequence). The CDR3 spells CASSLGQGASQLFF. Written as DNA, the CDR3 is TGTGCCAGCAGCCTAGGACAGGGGGCGAGTCAACTGTTTTTT.

The V call is TRBV7-8, the J call TRBJ2-5; no firm D call. CDR1 is SGHVS, CDR2 FQNEAQ, per germline. CDR3 length: 12 residues. Trimming took 2 bases from V and 7 from J, leaving 8 bases between them. The CDR3 reads CASSLIDGTQYF. CDR3 nucleotides: TGTGCCAGCAGCTTAATCGACGGGACCCAGTACTTC.

This clonotype was picked up a small number of times. The rearrangement links TRBV6-1 to TRBJ2-1; the D is unclear. Trimming removed 6 bases from V and 5 bases from J, with 8 bases in between. The germline V gene encodes CDR1 MNHNS and CDR2 SASEGT. CDR3 size: 12 residues. CDR3 amino acids: CASRDADNEQFF. The DNA of the CDR3 is TGTGCCAGCAGGGACGCAGACAATGAGCAGTTCTTC.

This clonotype was detected many times. The gene calls are TRBV4-3 and TRBJ2-1; D might be TRBD1 (5 bases). V lost 0 bases, J lost 6 bases, and 15 bases lay in between. The CDR3 has 16 residues. The germline V gene encodes CDR1 LGHNA and CDR2 YSLEER. This CDR3 reads CASSQDVGQGGNEQFF. The CDR3 DNA reads TGCGCCAGCAGCCAAGATGTTGGGCAGGGTGGCAATGAGCAGTTCTTC.

This clonotype was observed many times. This chain links TRBV18 with TRBJ1-5, with D unresolved. This CDR3 is built from 14 residues. Germline V gene data show CDR1 as KGHSH and CDR2 as LQKENI. The V gene lost 3 bases and the J gene lost 6 bases, with 12 bases spanning the gap. CDR3 sequence reads: CASSPGASPQPQHF. CDR3 in DNA: TGTGCCAGCTCACCGGGAGCCTCGCCTCAGCCCCAGCATTTT.

This clonotype turned up a few times. The genes are TRBV3-1 and TRBJ2-2; D unresolved. CDR3 length: 16 amino acids. Germline V gives CDR1 LGHDT, CDR2 YNNKEL (reference sequence). Trimming took off 0 bases at V and 3 bases at J, with 11 bases between the two ends. CDR3: CASSQERWAYTGELFF. CDR3 sequence (DNA): TGTGCCAGCAGCCAAGAAAGGTGGGCTTACACCGGGGAGCTGTTTTTT.

This clonotype was seen at least ten times. The chain carries TRBV20-1 and TRBJ2-7, with 7 bases lining up with TRBD1. CDR3 size: 15 residues. J lost 2 bases, V lost 6 bases, and 13 bases had no gene match. CDR1 is DFQATT and CDR2 is SNEGSKA in the germline V gene (reference sequence). The CDR3 region has the DNA TGCAGTGCATGCCCCGACAGGGCAAGCGCCTACGAGCAGTACTTC. Translated, it gives CSACPDRASAYEQYF.

The chain couples TRBV24-1 to TRBJ2-1, with TRBD1 matching 7 bases. Germline assignment: CDR1 KGHDR and CDR2 SFDVKD. With 7 bases clipped from V and 7 bases from J, the junction kept 15 bases outside the gene matches. The CDR3 contains 16 residues. CDR3 in amino acids: CATSPRQGTGVNEQFF. For the CDR3, the DNA is TGTGCCACCAGCCCACGACAGGGAACAGGGGTTAATGAGCAGTTCTTC.

This chain uses TRBV4-2 with TRBJ2-2, with TRBD1 identical over 8 bases. Trimming at V came to 4 bases and at J to 7 bases, leaving 11 bases not matched to a gene. Germline V CDR1 and CDR2: LGHNA, YNFKEQ. The CDR3 has 16 residues. CDR3 amino acids: CASSPDAGQAGGELFF. The CDR3 coding sequence is TGTGCCAGCAGCCCTGACGCGGGACAGGCCGGCGGGGAGCTGTTTTTT.

In its sample, this clonotype was seen a few times. The J gene is TRBJ2-7, the V gene TRBV3-1; TRBD2 is a possible D gene (6 bases). Germline V CDR1 and CDR2: LGHDT, YNNKEL (reference sequence). The CDR3 contains 12 residues. V shed 4 bases and J shed 10 bases, with 14 bases lying between them. The CDR3 is CASSPRAGPQYF. CDR3 DNA sequence: TGTGCCAGCAGCCCACGGGCGGGACCCCAGTACTTC.

The V gene is TRBV28, the J gene TRBJ2-7, with 10 bases that match TRBD1. After removal of 8 bases from V and 13 bases from J, the junction contained 20 bases not matched to a gene. From germline, CDR1 is MDHEN and CDR2 SYDVKM. The CDR3 is 15 amino acids. CDR3 DNA: TGTGCCAGCGAGCGACAGGGGGCGGTAGTGAAGGGCCATTACTTC. Protein sequence: CASERQGAVVKGHYF.

In this sample, this clonotype turned up a few times. The CDR3 coding sequence is TGTGCCAGCAGCCTCACTGTGACTAGCTCCTACGAGCAGTACTTC. It yields the protein CASSLTVTSSYEQYF. The V and J genes are TRBV7-2 and TRBJ2-7; possibly TRBD2 for D (6 bases). Trimming cost V 5 bases and J 0 bases, with 14 bases left between them. This CDR3 contains 15 residues. The germline V gene has CDR1 SGHTA and CDR2 FQGNSA.

The CDR3 sequence: CASSINRGEKLFF. CDR3 bases: TGTGCCAGCAGCATCAACAGGGGAGAAAAACTGTTTTTT. This sequence joins TRBV5-5 and TRBJ1-4; TRBD1 agrees at 7 bases. The CDR3 contains 13 residues. V lost 4 bases and J lost 8; bases outside the gene matches: 5. Germline-derived CDR1 and CDR2 are SGHKS and YYEKEE (reference sequence). The variable domain in full, with the rest retrieved from reference TRBV5-5 and TRBJ1-4, is DAGVTQSPTHLIKTRGQQVTLRCSPISGHKSVSWYQQVLGQGPQFIFQYYEKEERGRGNFPDRFSARQFPNYSSELNVNALLLGDSALYLCASSINRGEKLFFGSGTQLSVL.

The J gene is TRBJ2-2, the V gene TRBV2; 7 bases align to TRBD1. This CDR3 comprises 15 residues. V shed 6 bases and J 0 bases; nucleotides not matched to a gene: 4. Germline loops: CDR1 SNHLY, CDR2 FYNNEI. CDR3 sequence (DNA): TGTGCCAGCAGGGCGACAGGGACGAACACCGGGGAGCTGTTTTTT. It codes for CASRATGTNTGELFF.

At least ten counts were recorded for this clonotype. This chain connects TRBV29-1 to TRBJ2-2; TRBD1 is a possible D gene (6 bases). This CDR3 has 14 amino acids. The germline gives CDR1 SQVTM, CDR2 ANQGSEA. Deletions cut 2 bases from V and 2 bases from J, with 9 bases between. CDR3 sequence (DNA): TGCAGCGTTGAAACAGGGAGCAACACCGGGGAGCTGTTTTTT. Translated: CSVETGSNTGELFF.

As DNA, the CDR3 is TGTGCCAGCAGCTTAGACAGTTCGTTGGCTTTCTTT. Its translation is CASSLDSSLAFF. The chain links TRBV7-9 to TRBJ1-1, with unresolved D. The CDR3 loop spans 12 amino acids. V was cut by 1 base and J by 11 bases, with 11 bases left in between. Per the germline V gene, CDR1 is SEHNR and CDR2 is FQNEAQ (reference sequence).

The CDR3 spells CAISGVESSGNTIYF. The CDR3 DNA sequence: TGTGCCATCAGTGGGGTCGAGAGCTCTGGAAACACCATATATTTT. The chain links TRBV10-3 to TRBJ1-3; D is uncertain. Germline-derived CDR1 and CDR2 are ENHRY and SYGVKD. V was cut by 4 bases and J by 0 bases, with 10 bases left in between. The CDR3 length is 15 residues.